The rows below give T cell receptor beta chains drawn from one sample of a study of early T cells in non-severe SARS-CoV-2 infection. TCRdb recomputed calls from the 5' RACE reads with MiXCR, one row per CDR3 protein. The table includes under 70,000 distinct CDR3 sequences, around 10% detected once. What was sequenced was whole blood. These receptors all come from an adult who was a healthcare worker with PCR-confirmed SARS-CoV-2 infection or an uninfected control (not recorded which). Both conserved end residues are part of each CDR3. D genes are given only for firm matches. Some rows have no size entry. The others give once, few or many, or a class for an expanded clone.

abundance	v_gene	d_gene	len	j_gene	CDR3aa	CDR3nt
many	TRBV6-1	-	15	TRBJ2-7	CASSEVPGNGHEQYF	TGTGCCAGCAGTGAAGTGCCAGGGAATGGACACGAGCAGTACTTC
many	TRBV5-1	-	13	TRBJ2-7	CASSLASSHEQYF	TGCGCCAGCAGCTTGGCTAGTAGCCACGAGCAGTACTTC
-	TRBV2	TRBD2	12	TRBJ2-7	CASSGRGGPVDF	TGTGCCAGCAGTGGGCGCGGGGGGCCCGTTGACTTC
few	TRBV7-9	-	14	TRBJ2-2	CASNSQANTGELFF	TGTGCCAGCAACTCCCAGGCGAACACCGGGGAGCTGTTTTTT
few	TRBV28	TRBD1	15	TRBJ2-7	CASSSPGQEPYEQYF	TGTGCCAGCAGTTCACCGGGACAGGAGCCTTACGAGCAGTACTTC
-	TRBV12-3/TRBV12-4	-	16	TRBJ2-7	CASSSNWVAPRYEQYF	TGTGCCAGCAGTTCGAACTGGGTGGCCCCCCGCTACGAGCAGTACTTC
-	TRBV5-1	-	15	TRBJ2-1	CASSLQQMRGDEQFF	TGCGCCAGCAGCTTGCAACAGATGCGTGGCGATGAGCAGTTCTTC
many	TRBV6-5	-	12	TRBJ1-2	CASSSQGYGYTF	TGTGCCAGCAGTTCTCAGGGATATGGCTACACCTTC
many	TRBV12-3/TRBV12-4	TRBD2	16	TRBJ2-7	CASSDETSYNSYEQYF	TGTGCCAGCAGTGACGAGACTAGCTATAACTCCTACGAGCAGTACTTC
-	TRBV28	TRBD1	17	TRBJ2-6	CVSTTGRTSSGANVLTF	TGTGTCAGCACGACAGGGCGAACCTCCTCTGGGGCCAACGTCCTGACTTTC
-	TRBV5-1	TRBD2	15	TRBJ2-7	CASSVLAGDGSEQYF	TGCGCCAGCAGCGTACTAGCGGGTGACGGCTCCGAGCAGTACTTC